This entry describes one TCR beta chain. CDR3 length equals 17 residues. Trimming removed 0 bases from V and 9 bases from J; junction bases left unmatched: 10. CDR1 is MGHRA, CDR2 YSYEKL, per germline. The data belong to a study of technical replicates of blood from a handful of donors. Clones were sequenced by immunoSEQ multiplex PCR, and TCRdb holds only the in-frame ones, with some missing. The table records around 90,000 clones, approximately 94% of them present only once. The J gene is TRBJ2-1, the V gene TRBV4-1, with 11 bases identical to TRBD2. The specimen was T cells isolated from PBMCs. This TCR was sampled from a human donor in good health. The CDR3 DNA is TGCGCCAGCAGCCAAGATCAGGTGACTAGCGGGAATGGTGAGCAGTTCTTC. Encoded protein: CASSQDQVTSGNGEQFF.